One T cell receptor beta chain is described in this entry. Its specificity is not known. This CDR3 contains 14 residues. Deletions cut 7 bases from V and 1 base from J, with 11 bases between. Germline V gene data show CDR1 as MDHEN and CDR2 as SYDVKM. Molecular-barcoded quantitative 5'-RACE produced these TCR beta libraries. TCRdb processed the 5' RACE reads anew with MiXCR; each CDR3 protein has one entry. The sample yields 100,000 to 150,000 distinct CDR3 sequences, approximately 9.7% seen once. This sample was included in a study of CD8 T cells in ankylosing spondylitis. Study observations and caveats: Researchers report that disease-linked clones proved CD8+ and relatively rare in peripheral blood. Ankylosing spondylitis blood seemed to carry a telltale TCR beta motif made of under ten highly homologous variants.

The source of this sequence is a male donor with ankylosing spondylitis or in good health (not recorded which). Sequenced input: blood, either unsorted or a sorted T cell fraction (not recorded which). V is TRBV28 and J is TRBJ1-5; a weak D match, TRBD1 (6 bases). The CDR3 coding sequence is TGTGCCAGCACCTGGGACATCAGCAATCAGCCCCAGCATTTT. Residues: CASTWDISNQPQHF.